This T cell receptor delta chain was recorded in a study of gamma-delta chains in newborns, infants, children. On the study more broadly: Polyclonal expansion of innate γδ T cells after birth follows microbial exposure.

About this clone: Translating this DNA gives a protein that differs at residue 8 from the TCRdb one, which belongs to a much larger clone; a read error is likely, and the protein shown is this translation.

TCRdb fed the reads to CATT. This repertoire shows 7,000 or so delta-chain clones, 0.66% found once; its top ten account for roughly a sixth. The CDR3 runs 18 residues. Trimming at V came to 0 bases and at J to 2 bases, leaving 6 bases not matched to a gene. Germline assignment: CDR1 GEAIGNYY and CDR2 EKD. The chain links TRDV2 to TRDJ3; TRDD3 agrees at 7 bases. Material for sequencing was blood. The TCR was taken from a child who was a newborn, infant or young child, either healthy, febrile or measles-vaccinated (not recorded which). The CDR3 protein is CACDTGGSLTWDTRQMFF. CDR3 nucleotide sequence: TGTGCCTGTGACACCGGGGGATCTTTGACCTGGGACACCCGACAGATGTTTTTC.